The rows below give T cell receptor beta chains drawn from one sample of a study of regulatory T cells in long-lasting Graves disease. MiXCR, applied by TCRdb to the multiplex PCR reads, yields one record per CDR3 protein. Seen here are around 460,000 distinct CDR3 sequences, approximately 22% observed once, and the top ten hold around 14%. This specimen was peripheral blood mononuclear cells (PBMCs), taken when the disease was refractory, from a patient treated with antithyroid drugs. Receptors originate from a female donor with Graves disease. CDR3s include the opening cysteine and the closing phenylalanine or tryptophan. A D gene is named only where the DNA matches it firmly. For some rows the clone size is stated as once, few or many, or as a class when expanded; others skip it.

J gene	clone size	D gene	V gene	CDR3 DNA	CDR3 protein
TRBJ1-2	-	TRBD1	TRBV5-6	TGTGCCAGCAGCTACAGGGGAGGATCTCGCTATGGCTACACCTTC	CASSYRGGSRYGYTF
TRBJ2-7	many	TRBD2	TRBV28	TGTGCCAGCAGTGAAGCGGGAGGGAGCTCCTACGAGCAGTACTTC	CASSEAGGSSYEQYF
TRBJ1-2	many	-	TRBV12-3/TRBV12-4	TGTGCCAGCAGTTTAACCGGGGGGGGGTATGGCTACACCTTC	CASSLTGGGYGYTF
TRBJ1-2	-	-	TRBV7-3	TGTGCCAGCAGCTTAACGAGTCTCCATGGCTACACCTTC	CASSLTSLHGYTF
TRBJ1-5	many	-	TRBV20-1	TGCAGTGCTCAACAGGGATATCAGCCCCAGCATTTT	CSAQQGYQPQHF
TRBJ2-5	-	-	TRBV6-6	TGTGCCAGCAGTTACTCGAGGCGGGACAGAGCTAGCCAAGAGACCCAGTACTTC	CASSYSRRDRASQETQYF
TRBJ1-1	many	TRBD1	TRBV28	TGTGCCAGCAGTACAATTAAGGGGGCCAAGAACACTGAAGCTTTCTTT	CASSTIKGAKNTEAFF
TRBJ1-5	many	-	TRBV6-5	TGTGCCAGCAGTTACCCTCGGGGCGGACAGCCCCAGCATTTT	CASSYPRGGQPQHF
TRBJ2-7	-	TRBD2	TRBV6-2/TRBV6-3	TGTGCCAGCAGTTACTCTAAGGATGAGCGGGAAAGACACTACGAGCAGTACTTC	CASSYSKDERERHYEQYF
TRBJ2-5	many	-	TRBV12-5	TGTGCTAGTGGTTTCGGGTCCCGAGGGGAGACCCAGTACTTC	CASGFGSRGETQYF
TRBJ1-1	-	TRBD1	TRBV5-4	TGTGCCAGCAGTCATCAGACAGGGGTGTTTACTGAAGCTTTCTTT	CASSHQTGVFTEAFF
TRBJ1-2	many	-	TRBV28	TGTGCCAGCTTCTGGGGCTATGGCTACACCTTC	CASFWGYGYTF
TRBJ1-4	many	-	TRBV2	TGTGCCAGCAGTGATGGGACCTTAGCCGAAAAACTGTTTTTT	CASSDGTLAEKLFF
TRBJ2-2	few	TRBD2	TRBV6-2/TRBV6-3	TGTGCCAGCAGTTCTGTTAGCGGGAAGAACACCGGGGAGCTGTTTTTT	CASSSVSGKNTGELFF
TRBJ2-7	few	-	TRBV7-9	TGTGCCAGCAGCTTAGTCTGGGGACCATCCTACGAGCAGTACTTC	CASSLVWGPSYEQYF
TRBJ2-1	-	-	TRBV6-1	TGTGCCAGCAAACACCTTAGTACGAATGAGCAGTTCTTC	CASKHLSTNEQFF
TRBJ1-5	many	-	TRBV2	TGTGCCAGCAGTGAAAGGACATTCCAGCCCCAGCATTTT	CASSERTFQPQHF
TRBJ2-7	many	-	TRBV28	TGTGCCAGCAGTTTTACGACAGGGACTGACGAGCAGTACTTC	CASSFTTGTDEQYF
TRBJ1-1	-	-	TRBV29-1	TGCAGCGTTGAGTTTGTCTTACCGGATGGAGCTTTCTTT	CSVEFVLPDGAFF
TRBJ2-5	-	TRBD1	TRBV10-3	TGTGCCATCAGGGACCGGGACAGGGGGCCTGAGACCCAGTACTTC	CAIRDRDRGPETQYF
TRBJ1-4	few	-	TRBV9	TGTGCCAGCAGCGCAGCAGGGTCAACTAATGAAAAACTGTTTTTT	CASSAAGSTNEKLFF
TRBJ2-2	few	-	TRBV6-5	TGTGCCAGCAGTTACTCGCAGGGCCGATTAACCGGGGAGCTGTTTTTT	CASSYSQGRLTGELFF
TRBJ2-7	few	TRBD1	TRBV30	TGTGCCTGGAAAGGGACAGCGTCCTACGAGCAGTACTTC	CAWKGTASYEQYF
TRBJ2-7	-	-	TRBV5-1	TGCGCCAACAGCTTGGGTGCTAGCGTAAACTACGAGCAGTACTTC	CANSLGASVNYEQYF